This TCR beta chain appears in the sequencing data of a study of shared clonotypes between healthy human individuals (dated by TCRdb to the early 2020s). General notes on the study: A couple of women and three men aged 18 to 49 years were included in the cohort. To increase sequencing depth and limit assay-specific biases, different laboratories used diverse techniques to prepare libraries and sequence TCR repertoires. For each donor, CD4 naive and CD4 memory were each given three plates, CD8 naive was given two plates, and CD8 memory was given one plate. Blood TCR repertoires of a handful of healthy adults were deeply sequenced to estimate repertoire size and the extent of clonotype sharing between individuals. Each donor's leukapheresis produced roughly between roughly 0.85 and 9 billion PBMCs. General study outcomes and caveats: Sharing across a few donors was observed for around 5% of naive CD4, over 3% of naive CD8, over 2% of memory CD4, and roughly 0.4% of memory CD8 clonotypes. Sampling was restricted to blood, and TCR repertoires in tissues likely differ from the TCR repertoires found in blood. Even with the large sequencing depth, rarefaction of the sorted-subset datasets indicated that sequencing was incomplete. Pairwise subsampling indicated that sequencing depth was expected to affect the degree of clonotype sharing among donors. Estimated clonotype richness was generally larger for naive than for memory subsets. Because the study included only a small number of donors, the genetic and exposure-history diversity represented was limited. Clonotypes shared by all four sorted-subset donors showed higher generation probabilities than non-shared clonotypes.

CDR1 and CDR2 (GTSNPN, SVGIG) derive from the germline V gene (reference sequence). V gives up 2 bases and J gives up 8 bases, and the segment between their germline ends measures 12 bases. The CDR3 runs 12 amino acids, cysteine and phenylalanine included. Only the CDR3 part of the read is kept: 36 bases, read in frame from the first base. Using the deep immunoSEQ assay, TCR CDR3 regions were amplified from genomic DNA by multiplex PCR. Extracted genomic DNA from each cell subset was distributed evenly across all wells of several immunoSEQ 96-well plates, and each plate was treated as a replicate. For sorted subsets, around 0.2 ug of genomic DNA, equivalent to 25,000 to 35,000 T cell genomes, went into each replicate PCR. The purified libraries were quantified using a Qubit 3.0 fluorometer, sized with a Bioanalyzer 2100, and then quantified again using the KAPA Library Quantification kit. Every immunoSEQ 96-well plate was sequenced on a separate single-read 150-cycle Illumina NextSeq 550 flow cell. On the study's bioinformatics: Because only junctional sequences without quality scores were contained in the immunoSEQ output, filtering matching that applied to full-length reads could not be performed. Sequences were annotated with PyIR, a Python wrapper for IgBLAST v1.9, using IMGT germline references to assign V/J genes and CDR3. Reads were removed for weak V/J assignments (E-value above 1e-6), missing CDR3, stop codons, out-of-frame junctions, or ambiguous translated residues. V3J clonotypes were defined as sequences sharing an identical inferred V gene, J gene, and CDR3 amino acid sequence. Percentage overlap between repertoires was calculated by dividing the number of shared unique clonotypes by the size of the smaller repertoire. RTK rarefaction, the Chao1 estimator, and Recon v2.1 estimates of unobserved clonotypes were used to assess repertoire richness. For all TCRbeta clonotypes obtained by the gDNA method from a handful of donors, generation probabilities were computed with OLGA. This is the immuneACCESS table as TCRdb keeps it, with only in-frame sequences that have V and J called. A part of the clones is gone; compared with another copy, unresolved V genes explain less than half, and the rest is unexplained. V and J calls and clone size are those listed in that table; D and trimming were worked out from the DNA. The sample records over a million clones, over 95% of which are singletons. The top ten clones comprise over 1% of the sample.

The donors were healthy, HIV-negative adults with no recently reported acute infections or vaccinations. Every donor was a Caucasian adult living in Nashville, Tennessee, USA. CD4+ T cells were enriched by magnetic negative selection; naive cells were then positively selected on CD45RA, and the negative fraction formed the memory subset. Blood was obtained by leukapheresis, after which PBMCs were separated by Ficoll-Histopaque density gradient centrifugation and cryopreserved in liquid nitrogen vapor phase. Analytical flow cytometry was used to check the purity and quantity of every magnetically sorted T cell population. Each sorted fraction had its genomic DNA isolated and then quantified by UV absorbance on a Nanodrop 2000c. A note on this clone: It has no known antigen specificity. Per-nucleotide qualities are absent, and no much larger clonotype sits a single base away.

The source is a young man in good health. The specimen was naive CD4+ T cells sorted from blood. The cell subset or site label, read with the paper, signifies: CD45RA+ positively selected. Rearrangement joined TRBV30 to TRBJ1-2, with a tentative D gene TRBD1 over 5 matching bases. The sequenced DNA is TGTGCCTGGAGTTCGGGACCCGGCGGCTACACCTTC. It codes for CAWSSGPGGYTF.